This TCR beta chain came from a study of T cells in Graves' hyperthyroidism and ophthalmopathy. In regard to this clonotype: Antigen unknown.

Ophthalmopathy patients had Clinical Activity Score at least 3, NOSPECS grade at least 4, duration under 3 months. Thyroid ultrasound and orbital computed tomography, with clinical symptoms and serum thyroxine and TRAb, informed diagnoses. About 10 ml fresh peripheral blood yielded the PBMCs. What was amplified from RNA transcripts were TCR beta CDR3 regions. The HTBI primer set served for first-round RT-PCR of the TCR CDR3. Via MiXCR, TCRdb re-called the multiplex PCR reads, giving one row per CDR3 protein. The sample lists almost 250,000 distinct CDR3 sequences, approximately 23% occurring once. Study-level findings and limits: Blood shared most expanded thyroid clonotypes above 0.001.

This receptor was taken from a woman aged 35 to 49 with Graves' ophthalmopathy. The sample consisted of blood.

CDR3 sequence: CASSDEDPIFGYTF. In nucleotides, the CDR3 is TGTGCCAGCAGTGATGAAGACCCGATCTTTGGCTACACCTTC. The chain couples TRBV6-2 or TRBV6-3 to TRBJ1-2; D not certain. Trimming cost V 5 bases and J 7 bases, with 17 bases left between them. This CDR3 spans 14 amino acids. The germline V gene encodes CDR1 MNHEY and CDR2 SVGEGT.